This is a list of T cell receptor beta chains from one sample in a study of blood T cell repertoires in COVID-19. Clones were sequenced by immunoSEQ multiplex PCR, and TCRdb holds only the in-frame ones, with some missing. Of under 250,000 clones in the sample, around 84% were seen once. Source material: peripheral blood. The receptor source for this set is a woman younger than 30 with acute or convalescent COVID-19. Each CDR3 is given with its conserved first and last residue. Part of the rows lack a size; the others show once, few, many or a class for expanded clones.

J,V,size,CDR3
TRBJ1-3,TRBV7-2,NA,CASSPTGGSKSTIYF
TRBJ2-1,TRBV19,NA,CASSIYPRTGNEQFF
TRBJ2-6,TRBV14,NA,CASSLQQGNPGANVLTF
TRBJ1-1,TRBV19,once,CASRDRGRSDTEAFF
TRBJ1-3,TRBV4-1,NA,CASSQDGASRAGNTIYF
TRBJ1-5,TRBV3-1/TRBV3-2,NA,CASSRPYGGINQPQHF
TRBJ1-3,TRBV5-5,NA,CASSLARDTLRGPSGNTIYF
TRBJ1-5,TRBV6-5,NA,CASSRQIDNQPQHF
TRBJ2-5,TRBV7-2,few,CASSLLGDQETQYF
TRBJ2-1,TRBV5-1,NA,CASSLVVAGSLGNEQFF
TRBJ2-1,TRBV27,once,CASSYNSGSSYNEQFF
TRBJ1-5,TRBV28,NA,CASSRQTNQPQHF
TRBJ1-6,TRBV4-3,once,CASSQDWGRDRINSPLHF
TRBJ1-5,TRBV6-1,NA,CASSEQGLGQPQHF
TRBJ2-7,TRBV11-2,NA,CASSRPGQGESSYEQYF
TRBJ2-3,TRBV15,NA,CATSGGTSGRTDTQYF
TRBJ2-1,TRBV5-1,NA,CASSPLESRDEQFF
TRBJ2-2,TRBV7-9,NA,CASSWIARNTGELFF
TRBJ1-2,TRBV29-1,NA,CSARRQGDYGYTF
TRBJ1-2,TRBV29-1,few,CSAAIQGGGYGYTF
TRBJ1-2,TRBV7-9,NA,CASSPTGVYGYTF
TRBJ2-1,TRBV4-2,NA,CASSQVARASGNNEQFF
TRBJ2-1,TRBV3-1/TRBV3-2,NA,CASSSSGTQYNEQFF
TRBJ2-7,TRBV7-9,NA,CASSLPPGNYEQYF
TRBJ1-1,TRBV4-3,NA,CASSQENRGTEAFF
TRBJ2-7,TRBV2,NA,CASSEWSDYEQYF
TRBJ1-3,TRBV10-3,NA,CAINDPGQIGNTIYF
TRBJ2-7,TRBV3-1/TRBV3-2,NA,CASSQGQLAGYEQYF
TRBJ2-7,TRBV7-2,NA,CASSTGLAGIYEQYF